This is a list of T cell receptor beta chains from one sample in a study of vaccination and CD4 T cells after COVID-19. What these receptors recognize is not known. TCRdb ran MiXCR on the PCR reads and lists one entry per CDR3 protein. The sample lists 10,000 to 15,000 distinct CDR3 sequences, roughly four fifths seen once, with about 7.4% in the top ten. The sequencing used CD4+ T cells from blood, cultured in vitro, collected after SARS-CoV-2 vaccination. These receptors all come from a human donor who received a COVID-19 vaccine. The CDR3 runs from the conserved cysteine through the conserved F or W.

TRBJ1-2 | TRBV12-3/TRBV12-4 | CASSPGRDAGYTF
TRBJ1-4 | TRBV6-1 | CASSDSIRQGSNEKLFF
TRBJ2-2 | TRBV6-1 | CASKKGVWGVNTGELFF
TRBJ1-4 | TRBV15 | CATSRDQRTTNEKLFF
TRBJ1-5 | TRBV2 | CASMDLGGQPQHF
TRBJ2-2 | TRBV6-1 | CASGGGGADTGELFF
TRBJ1-2 | TRBV12-3/TRBV12-4 | CASSPRENYGYTF
TRBJ1-2 | TRBV27 | CASSLTSGDIGYTF
TRBJ2-2 | TRBV20-1 | CSARESGTDNTGELFF
TRBJ2-2 | TRBV5-8 | CASSLAAGARAGELFF
TRBJ1-5 | TRBV19 | CASSTYRGQGQPQHF
TRBJ2-3 | TRBV7-2 | CASSRTTSGGNTDTQYF
TRBJ1-2 | TRBV6-2/TRBV6-3 | CASSPFDRGNGYTF
TRBJ1-1 | TRBV20-1 | CSALRPLNTEAFF
TRBJ2-2 | TRBV21-1 | CASSKDHGELFF
TRBJ1-2 | TRBV7-9 | CASSSRDNLYGYTF
TRBJ1-2 | TRBV6-1 | CASSEVVGGPLRRGYTF
TRBJ1-6 | TRBV6-2/TRBV6-3 | CASTYGEGNGNSPLHF
TRBJ2-3 | TRBV7-8 | CASSLVTGKSTDTQYF
TRBJ2-5 | TRBV20-1 | CSARVGGLETQYF
TRBJ1-2 | TRBV10-3 | CATGDGNFYGYTF
TRBJ2-2 | TRBV19 | CASSMGWGQWMNTGELFF
TRBJ1-2 | TRBV2 | CASSGGMANYGYTF
TRBJ2-3 | TRBV5-1 | CASSLLAGRTDTQYF
TRBJ2-5 | TRBV7-8 | CASSLVSGGAETQYF
TRBJ2-2 | TRBV12-3/TRBV12-4 | CASRPAGTHTGELFF
TRBJ1-4 | TRBV19 | CASSIPGGATNEKLFF
TRBJ2-3 | TRBV7-2 | CASSFRGEPSTDTQYF
TRBJ1-6 | TRBV30 | CAWPLGGSHNSPLHF
TRBJ2-5 | TRBV19 | CASSIRGGEYQETQYF
TRBJ2-4 | TRBV2 | CASSGRGGAEFVAKNIQYF
TRBJ1-2 | TRBV6-5 | CASSYPSSEVGNYGYTF
TRBJ1-5 | TRBV6-5 | CASSYSSGWPQHF
TRBJ2-7 | TRBV12-5 | CASGLGVRGYEQYF
TRBJ2-7 | TRBV15 | CATSWDFESYEQYF
TRBJ1-1 | TRBV5-1 | CASSLNLQGSEAFF
TRBJ2-3 | TRBV7-9 | CASSFGGPDTQYF
TRBJ2-3 | TRBV5-4 | CASSLVAGGEGDTQYF
TRBJ1-3 | TRBV6-1 | CASSEISRGSGNTIYF
TRBJ2-3 | TRBV28 | CASSSSRTGTDTQYF
TRBJ2-5 | TRBV5-4 | CASSLVRGAEQETQYF
TRBJ1-5 | TRBV19 | CASSIVGAGQPQHF
TRBJ1-2 | TRBV11-3 | CASSYSMYTRDGYTF
TRBJ1-2 | TRBV19 | CASSPQFRHGYTF
TRBJ1-5 | TRBV12-3/TRBV12-4 | CASSLAPTGHSNQPQHF
TRBJ1-2 | TRBV25-1 | CASIGGGVGYTF
TRBJ2-5 | TRBV19 | CASSISRLSQETQYF
TRBJ2-2 | TRBV12-3/TRBV12-4 | CASSLLLGGRVRNGELFF
TRBJ1-6 | TRBV12-3/TRBV12-4 | CASSLGTVNSPLHF
TRBJ2-2 | TRBV25-1 | CASSDLFGELFF
TRBJ2-7 | TRBV20-1 | CSARPEIGAYEQYF
TRBJ1-1 | TRBV5-1 | CASSPRQGLDTEAFF
TRBJ1-1 | TRBV20-1 | CSARDTGFGTEAFF
TRBJ2-7 | TRBV9 | CASSVGSSSYEQYF
TRBJ2-3 | TRBV24-1 | CATSDPGQTDTQYF
TRBJ2-7 | TRBV6-1 | CASSPGSEQYF
TRBJ2-3 | TRBV7-2 | CASSFRGGGARTDTQYF